This TCR beta chain stems from a study of control samples from healthy donors and cancer patients. V lost 1 base to trimming and J lost 1 base, with 6 bases between them. The CDR3 spans 15 residues. The germline V gene has CDR1 KGHDR and CDR2 SFDVKD. TCRdb's table, derived via immunoSEQ multiplex PCR, lists solely in-frame clones and lacks some. The table includes 70,000 to 80,000 clones, 89% detected once. The TCR sequence derives from a woman aged 50 to 65 with colorectal cancer. Source material: PBMCs. This chain connects TRBV24-1 to TRBJ2-2, with no clear D. The CDR3 loop reads CATSDFGQNTGELFF. The CDR3 DNA sequence: TGTGCCACCAGTGATTTTGGGCAGAACACCGGGGAGCTGTTTTTT.